This passage covers 10 T cell receptor beta chains from one sample sequenced in a study of patients and donors after allogeneic stem cell transplantation. MiXCR, run by TCRdb on the RT-PCR reads, gives a single entry per CDR3 protein. The table includes 920,000 or so distinct CDR3 sequences, approximately 19% detected once. Material for sequencing was blood, either unsorted or a sorted T cell fraction (not recorded which). The source of these receptors is a human donor who was either an allogeneic HSCT recipient or a stem cell or donor lymphocyte infusion donor (not recorded which). It is not recorded whose cells these are; they may come from a transplant donor.

The chain links TRBV11-2 to TRBJ2-7; possibly TRBD2 for D (7 bases). The CDR3 is 13 residues long. The germline V gene encodes CDR1 SGHAT and CDR2 FQNNGV. The V end lost 5 bases, the J end lost 7 bases, and 15 bases lay between the germline ends. CDR3 sequence reads: CASSRPGGREQYF. The CDR3 DNA follows: TGTGCCAGCAGCCGACCCGGGGGGCGAGAGCAGTACTTC.

This clonotype was detected a few times. The chain links TRBV27 to TRBJ2-4; 12 nucleotides match TRBD2. Trimming at V came to 6 bases and at J to 4 bases, leaving 7 bases not matched to a gene. The CDR3 covers 16 residues. The germline gives CDR1 MNHEY, CDR2 SMNVEV (reference sequence). The CDR3 DNA reads TGTGCCAGCAGCTTTCTAACTAGCGGGGGGAAAAACATTCAGTACTTC. Its translation is CASSFLTSGGKNIQYF.

This clonotype was seen only a few times. The gene calls are TRBV30 and TRBJ1-1, with D perhaps TRBD1 (5 bases). Germline assignment: CDR1 GTSNPN and CDR2 SVGIG (reference sequence). Trimming left V 3 bases short and J 3 bases short, with 11 bases between. This CDR3 comprises 13 residues. The CDR3 spells CAWRAGLDTEAFF. CDR3 bases: TGTGCCTGGAGGGCAGGGTTGGACACTGAAGCTTTCTTT.

This clonotype was seen a few times. The genes are TRBV7-9 and TRBJ1-4; D is perhaps TRBD1 (6 bases). Germline V CDR1 and CDR2: SEHNR, FQNEAQ (reference sequence). V was clipped by 5 bases and J by 7 bases, with 14 bases between them. The CDR3 contains 14 residues. CDR3 bases: TGTGCCAGCAGCGAGAAAGACAGGAGTGAAAAACTGTTTTTT. Encoded protein: CASSEKDRSEKLFF.

This chain uses TRBV19 with TRBJ1-6; D is unresolved. The V end was cut by 10 bases, the J end by 0 bases, with 7 bases between. The CDR3 is 13 residues long. The germline V gene encodes CDR1 LNHDA and CDR2 SQIVND (reference sequence). CDR3: CATSGSYNSPLHF. In nucleotides, the CDR3 is TGTGCCACCTCGGGCTCCTATAATTCACCCCTCCACTTT.

This clonotype was found a few times. J is TRBJ1-1 and V is TRBV10-3; tentative D call: TRBD1 (5 bases). CDR1 is ENHRY and CDR2 is SYGVKD in the germline V gene. CDR3 size: 14 residues. V lost 3 bases, J lost 2 bases, and 10 bases lay in between. The CDR3 spells CAISEEGTNTEAFF. The CDR3 bases are TGTGCCATCAGTGAAGAGGGGACCAACACTGAAGCTTTCTTT.

Of note for this clonotype: The final CDR3 position lacks the conserved phenylalanine or tryptophan, pointing to a likely read error. V usage is TRBV6-2 or TRBV6-3 and J usage is TRBJ2-3, with D hard to call. This CDR3 has 12 amino acids. The V gene lost 8 bases and the J gene lost 2 bases, with 8 bases spanning the gap. Germline assignment: CDR1 MNHEY and CDR2 SVGEGT. The CDR3 bases are TGTGCCAGCGGTAATACCACAGATACGCAGTATTTA. Amino acids: CASGNTTDTQYL.

Ten or more counts support this clonotype. V gene TRBV6-1 combines with J gene TRBJ1-1; D uncertain. Germline V gives CDR1 MNHNS, CDR2 SASEGT. Trimming took off 7 bases at V and 6 bases at J, with 18 bases between the two ends. The CDR3 consists of 14 residues. CDR3 in amino acids: CASIRFGYLAEAFF. The CDR3 DNA reads TGTGCCAGCATTCGATTCGGCTACCTGGCTGAAGCTTTCTTT.

Of note for this clonotype: The junction shows a germline mismatch at one end, possibly a read error. The chain employs TRBV6-2 or TRBV6-3 and TRBJ1-2; TRBD1 is a possible D gene (6 bases). CDR1 is MNHEY, CDR2 SVGEGT, per germline. The CDR3 contains 11 residues. This chain's CDR3 is CASSQGQPTSF. The CDR3 bases are TGTGCCAGCAGTCAAGGACAGCCTACCAGCTTC.

The gene calls are TRBV29-1 and TRBJ2-3; tentatively, D is TRBD2 (6 bases). Trimming took 6 bases from V and 1 from J, leaving 17 bases between them. The length of the CDR3 is 15 residues. Germline CDR1 reads SQVTM; CDR2 reads ANQGSEA. The CDR3 bases are TGCAGCGTGACCTCGGGGGAAAGCCGCACAGATACGCAGTATTTT. Translated, it gives CSVTSGESRTDTQYF.